This TCR beta chain came from a study of shared clonotypes between healthy human individuals. This table comes from immunoSEQ multiplex PCR, and its TCRdb copy is limited to in-frame clones, with some not included. The sample yields roughly 450,000 clones, about four fifths seen once. Notes on this clone: Its antigen is undetermined.

The CDR3 extends over 17 amino acids. Germline CDR1 SGHVS, CDR2 FQNEAQ. V was cut by 7 bases and J by 0 bases, with 19 bases left in between. General study results and limits: Clonotype sharing levels among donors were expected to vary with sequencing depth.

This TCR came from a woman in her forties in good health. Some clones in this sample may be carry-over from other donors' samples. What was sequenced was PBMCs. The chain combines TRBV7-8 with TRBJ1-5; possibly TRBD1 for D (6 bases). The DNA of the CDR3 is TGTGCCAGCACCCTGTTAGGGGGAATGAATAGCAATCAGCCCCAGCATTTT. It specifies CASTLLGGMNSNQPQHF.